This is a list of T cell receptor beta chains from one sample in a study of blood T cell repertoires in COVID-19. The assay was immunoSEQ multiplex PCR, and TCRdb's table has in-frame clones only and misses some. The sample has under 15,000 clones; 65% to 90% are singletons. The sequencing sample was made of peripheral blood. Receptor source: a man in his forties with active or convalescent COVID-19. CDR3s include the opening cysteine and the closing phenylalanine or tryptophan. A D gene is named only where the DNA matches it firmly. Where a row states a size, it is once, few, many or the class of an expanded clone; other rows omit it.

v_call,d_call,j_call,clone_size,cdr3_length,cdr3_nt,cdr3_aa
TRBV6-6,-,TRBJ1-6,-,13,TGTGCCAGCAGCAGGGAAAACGGTTCACCCCTCCACTTT,CASSRENGSPLHF
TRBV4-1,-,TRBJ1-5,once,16,TGCGCCAGCAGCCAAGACTTTAGGGGATCAGGGCAGCCCCAGCATTTT,CASSQDFRGSGQPQHF
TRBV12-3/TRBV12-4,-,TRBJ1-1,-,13,TGTGCCAGCAGTTTGACCAGGGGCACTGAAGCTTTCTTT,CASSLTRGTEAFF
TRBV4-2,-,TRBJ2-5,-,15,TGTGCCAGCAGCCAAGGGCCGATAGGGACTGAGACCCAGTACTTC,CASSQGPIGTETQYF
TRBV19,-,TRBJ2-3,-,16,TGTGCCAGTAGTGTTGGGACAAATCGCCGCACAGATACGCAGTATTTT,CASSVGTNRRTDTQYF
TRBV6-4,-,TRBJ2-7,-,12,TGTGCCAGTAATGACAGAGCCTACGAGCAGTACTTC,CASNDRAYEQYF
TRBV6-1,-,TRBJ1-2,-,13,TGTGCCAGCAGTGAGGGGGGGAACTATGGCTACACCTTC,CASSEGGNYGYTF
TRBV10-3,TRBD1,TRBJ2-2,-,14,TGTGCCTCTTGGACAGGGCTCTACACCGGGGAGCTGTTTTTT,CASWTGLYTGELFF
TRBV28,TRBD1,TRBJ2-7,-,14,TGTGCCAGCAGTTTTGGGACAGATTTCTACGAGCAGTACTTC,CASSFGTDFYEQYF
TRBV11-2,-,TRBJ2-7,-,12,TGTGCCAGCAGCCAGGAAACCTACGAGCAGTACTTC,CASSQETYEQYF
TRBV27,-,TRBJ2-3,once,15,TGTGCCAGCAGTTTATTGGCCCTTAGCACAGATACGCAGTATTTT,CASSLLALSTDTQYF
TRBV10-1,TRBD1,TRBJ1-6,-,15,TGCGCCAGCAGAGCCGGGACAGCTTTGAGATCACCCCTCCACTTT,CASRAGTALRSPLHF
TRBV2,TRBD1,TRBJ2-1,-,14,TGTGCCAGCAGGACCGGGACAGCTCTCAATGAGCAGTTCTTC,CASRTGTALNEQFF
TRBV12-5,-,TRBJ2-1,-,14,TGTGCTAGTGCCTTCCGGTTAGCGACAAATGAGCAGTTCTTC,CASAFRLATNEQFF
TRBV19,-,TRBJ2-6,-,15,TGTGCCAGTCGTAAGGGGCTCTCTGGGGCCAACGTCCTGACTTTC,CASRKGLSGANVLTF
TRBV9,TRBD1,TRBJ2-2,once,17,TGTGCCAGCAGCGCCCATACGACAGGGGCGAACACCGGGGAGCTGTTTTTT,CASSAHTTGANTGELFF
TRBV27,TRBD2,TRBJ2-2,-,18,TGTGCCAGCAGTTTATCCCTTCTCGGGACTAGTGGCGCCGGGGAGCTGTTTTTT,CASSLSLLGTSGAGELFF
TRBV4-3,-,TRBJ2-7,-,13,TGCGCCAGCAGCCAAGCAGGGGCCTACGAGCAGTACTTC,CASSQAGAYEQYF
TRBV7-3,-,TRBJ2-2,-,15,TGTGCCAGCAGCCTCCATTCAGCGAACACCGGGGAGCTGTTTTTT,CASSLHSANTGELFF
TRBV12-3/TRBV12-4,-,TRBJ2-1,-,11,TGTGCCAGCATTAGCGGAGGGGAGCAGTTCTTC,CASISGGEQFF
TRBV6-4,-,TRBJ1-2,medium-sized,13,TGTGCCAGCAGACACAGGGCAGAGTGTGGCTACACCTTC,CASRHRAECGYTF
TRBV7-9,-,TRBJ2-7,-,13,TGTGCCAGCAGCTTGGCCGGGACACTGGAGCAGTACTTC,CASSLAGTLEQYF
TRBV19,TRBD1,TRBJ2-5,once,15,TGTGCCAGTAGTCGGACAGGGGGTGGAAGAGAGACCCAGTACTTC,CASSRTGGGRETQYF
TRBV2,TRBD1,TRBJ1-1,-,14,TGTGCCAGCAGTAAAGGACAGGCCAGCGCTGAAGCTTTCTTT,CASSKGQASAEAFF
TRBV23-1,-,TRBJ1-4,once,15,TGCGCCAGCAGTCAAAGGCGCAGGGTTAACGAAAAACTGTTTTTT,CASSQRRRVNEKLFF
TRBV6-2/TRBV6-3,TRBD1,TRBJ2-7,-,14,TGTGCCAGCAGCCGGGGACAGAGCTCCTACGAGCAGTACTTC,CASSRGQSSYEQYF
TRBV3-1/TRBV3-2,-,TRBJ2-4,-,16,TGTGCCAGCAGCCAAGAGAGACGACTTGCCAAAAACATTCAGTACTTC,CASSQERRLAKNIQYF
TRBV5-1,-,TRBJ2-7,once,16,TGCGCCAGCAGCTTGGCCAGGGGTACTACCTCCGGCGAGCAGTACTTC,CASSLARGTTSGEQYF
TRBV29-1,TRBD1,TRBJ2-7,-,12,TGCAGCTCCCGGACAGGGAACCACGAGCAGTACTTC,CSSRTGNHEQYF
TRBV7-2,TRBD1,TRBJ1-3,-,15,TGTGCCAGCAGCTTAGTCCCAGGGGGAGGAAACACCATATATTTT,CASSLVPGGGNTIYF
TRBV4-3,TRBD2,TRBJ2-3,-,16,TGCGCCAGCAGCCAAGAGAGTAGCGGGATGGCAGATACGCAGTATTTT,CASSQESSGMADTQYF
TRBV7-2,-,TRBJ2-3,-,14,TGTGCCAGCAGCGTTAGCAGGGATGGACGAGTGCAGTATTTT,CASSVSRDGRVQYF
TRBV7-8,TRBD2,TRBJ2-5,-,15,TGTGCCAGCAGCTTAGATCCGGGACTAGGAGAGACCCAGTACTTC,CASSLDPGLGETQYF
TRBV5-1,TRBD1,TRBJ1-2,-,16,TGCGCCAGCAGCGTTTCCTTCGGACAGGGCGGCTATGGCTACACCTTC,CASSVSFGQGGYGYTF
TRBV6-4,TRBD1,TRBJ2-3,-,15,TGTGCCAGCAGTGCCGACAGGGGCAGCACAGATACGCAGTATTTT,CASSADRGSTDTQYF
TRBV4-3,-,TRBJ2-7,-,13,TGCGCCAGCAGCCAAGATCCCGTCTACGAGCAGTACTTC,CASSQDPVYEQYF
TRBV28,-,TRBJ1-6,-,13,TGTGCCAGCACCTCAGCCGGGGGAAGGCCCCTCCACTTT,CASTSAGGRPLHF
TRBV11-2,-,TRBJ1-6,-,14,TGTGCCAGCAGCTTAGATCGGGGGAGTTCACCCCTCCACTTT,CASSLDRGSSPLHF
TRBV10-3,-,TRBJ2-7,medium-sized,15,TGTGCCATCAGTGAGTTGAACAGTCTCTCCTACGAGCAGTACTTC,CAISELNSLSYEQYF
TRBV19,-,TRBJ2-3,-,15,TGTGCCAGTAGTGCTCCGAGGCGCAGCACAGATACGCAGTATTTT,CASSAPRRSTDTQYF